This TCR beta chain appears in the sequencing data of a study of cytomegalovirus exposure and HLA in healthy donors. Study-level findings and limits: As was reported, the classifier diagnosed cytomegalovirus status with high specificity and sensitivity. According to a subsequent analysis, TCR clusters from the first cohort were inclined to appear together in the 120 validation repertoires. The study listed under 200 cytomegalovirus-associated TCR beta chains.

On this clone itself: Its cognate antigen is unknown.

This table comes from immunoSEQ multiplex PCR, and its TCRdb copy is limited to in-frame clones, with some not included. The top ten hold 3% of the sample, which has approximately 150,000 clones, less than 95% seen once. The CDR3 spans 14 residues. V was pared by 7 bases and J by 3 bases, with 6 bases of the junction left unmatched. The germline V gene has CDR1 MNHEY and CDR2 SVGAGI. The receptor comes from a woman aged 18-29 years in good health and CMV-seropositive. The source material was PBMCs. The V and J genes are TRBV6-5 and TRBJ2-3; the match to TRBD2 covers 8 bases. The CDR3 is CASIGSGGTDTQYF. CDR3 in DNA: TGTGCCAGCATTGGGTCGGGGGGGACAGATACGCAGTATTTT.